The entry below gives a single T cell receptor beta chain sequence along with its context. Trimming took 1 base from V and 6 from J, leaving 10 bases between them. The V gene's germline CDR1 is SNHLY and CDR2 FYNNEI. The CDR3 totals 14 residues. This table comes from immunoSEQ multiplex PCR, and its TCRdb copy is limited to in-frame clones, with some not included. The sample lists hundreds of thousands of clones, about 89% occurring once. The data originate from a study of blood T cell repertoires in COVID-19. Across the whole study: Both acute and convalescent COVID-19 samples were obtained from the United States, Italy and Spain. PBMCs, B-cell-depleted T cells, or T cells were the source of the cDNA or gDNA that made up the material.

This chain links TRBV2 with TRBJ1-5; D is uncertain. Sample: peripheral blood. This TCR was sampled from a man between 35 and 55 years old with acute or convalescent COVID-19. The CDR3 sequence: CASSEEEASQPQHF. The CDR3 region has the DNA TGTGCCAGCAGTGAAGAGGAGGCCTCTCAGCCCCAGCATTTT.